This TCR beta chain comes out of a study of Ad26.COV2.S vaccination and SARS-CoV-2 variants. Looking at the study overall: Ad26.COV2.S arm of COV1001 included the donor. The study gave Ad26.COV2.S intramuscularly, once or twice 56 days apart.

The treatment is: around 19 received Ad26.COV2.S at low or high dose, single or two shots; about 5 received placebo; per-sample allocation not given. Following the first vaccine or placebo injection, samples were taken on day 63. Vaccination employed an Ad26 vector expressing the Wuhan-strain SARS-CoV-2 spike. The CDR3 consists of 15 residues. Trimming cost V 5 bases and J 9 bases; bases outside gene matches: 11. Per the germline V gene, CDR1 is SGHVS and CDR2 is FNYEAQ. Libraries were prepared by immunoSEQ multiplex PCR; TCRdb keeps only in-frame clonotypes and omits some of them. The sample carries about 410,000 clones, around 92% recorded once.

Sample: peripheral blood, taken in a trial of Ad26.COV2.S vaccine versus placebo. The source is a person aged 18-65 years who received the Ad26.COV2.S COVID-19 vaccine or a placebo. The chain combines TRBV7-6 with TRBJ2-2; 8 bases match TRBD1. The CDR3 is CASSPGTGFFRELFF. In nucleotides, the CDR3 is TGTGCCAGCAGCCCCGGGACAGGTTTTTTCCGGGAGCTGTTTTTT.